The clone carrying this T cell receptor beta chain rates as medium-sized. Its target is unknown. A marrow graft followed busulfan-fludarabine conditioning, with cyclophosphamide on days +3 and +4. The germline V and J ends were trimmed by 1 base and 4 bases, with 10 bases remaining between them. Germline V CDR1 and CDR2: LGHNA, YSLEER. The CDR3 has 14 amino acids. The sample belongs to a study of T cells after posttransplantation cyclophosphamide. General observations from the study: Later blood repertoires were often dominated by clones from the donor CD8+ memory compartment. Blood and skin or GI T cell repertoires showed limited TRB overlap. Recipient CMV seropositivity and CMV reactivation strongly tracked TRB clonality.

Assay: immunoSEQ multiplex PCR; the TCRdb copy retains only in-frame clones and omits some. The sample counts some 7,100 clones, none seen once; the ten largest own approximately 5.5%. The chain couples TRBV4-3 to TRBJ1-1; D remains unclear. The sequence was obtained from a male patient aged 25-45 years who received an allogeneic stem cell transplant from an unrelated donor, was CMV-positive, and had acute and chronic GVHD. Certain T cells may be donor cells from the graft. Sample: PBMCs, taken after an allogeneic stem cell transplant with post-transplant cyclophosphamide. CDR3 amino acids: CASSQGRVSTEAFF. CDR3 nucleotide sequence: TGCGCCAGCAGCCAAGGGAGGGTTTCCACTGAAGCTTTCTTT.